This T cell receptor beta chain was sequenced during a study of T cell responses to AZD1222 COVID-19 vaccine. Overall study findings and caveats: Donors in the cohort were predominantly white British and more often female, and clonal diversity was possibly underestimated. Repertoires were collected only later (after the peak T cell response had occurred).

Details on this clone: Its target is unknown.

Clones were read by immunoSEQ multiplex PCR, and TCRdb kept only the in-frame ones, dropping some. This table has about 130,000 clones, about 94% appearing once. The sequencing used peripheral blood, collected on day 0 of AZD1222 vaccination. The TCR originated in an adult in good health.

The CDR3 DNA sequence: TGTGCCAGCAGCGAGGGACAGGGGGTGCTAAATGAGCAGTTCTTC. Translation gives CASSEGQGVLNEQFF. The chain uses TRBV2 and TRBJ2-1; TRBD1 aligns across 11 bases. The germline V gene has CDR1 SNHLY and CDR2 FYNNEI. V was clipped by 6 bases and J by 7 bases; unmatched bases: 8. The CDR3 contains 15 residues. Supplemented by reference TRBV2 and TRBJ2-1, the full variable domain reads EPEVTQTPSHQVTQMGQEVILRCVPISNHLYFYWYRQILGQKVEFLVSFYNNEISEKSEIFDDQFSVERPDGSNFTLKIRSTKLEDSAMYFCASSEGQGVLNEQFFGPGTRLTVL.